Below, 26 T cell receptor beta chains from the same sample are listed, as sequenced in a study of Ad26.COV2.S vaccination and SARS-CoV-2 variants. Sequencing was performed with immunoSEQ multiplex PCR; in TCRdb, only in-frame clones are kept and a portion is missing. The sample contains around 450,000 clones, 89% of which appear only once. Treatment reported: 15 to 20 received Ad26.COV2.S at low or high dose, single or two shots; about 5 received placebo; per-sample allocation not given. Specimens were obtained on day 63 following the first vaccine or placebo injection. Sequencing was performed on peripheral blood, taken in a trial of Ad26.COV2.S vaccine versus placebo. These receptors all stem from a person aged 18-65 years who received the Ad26.COV2.S COVID-19 vaccine or a placebo.

This rearrangement joins TRBV6-2 or TRBV6-3 to TRBJ2-7, with TRBD2 as a possible D gene (5 bases). Germline V lookup: CDR1 MNHEY, CDR2 SVGEGT. V lost 5 bases and J lost 4, with 15 bases in between. The CDR3 is made up of 14 amino acids. The DNA of the CDR3 is TGTGCCAGCAGTCCGTGGACGAGCGGATACGAGCAGTACTTC. Amino acids: CASSPWTSGYEQYF.

The chain recombines TRBV4-3 with TRBJ2-3; D is unresolved. Trimming pared 1 base from V and 0 bases from J, leaving 11 bases between. Germline lookup yields CDR1 LGHNA and CDR2 YSLEER. The CDR3 length is 16 residues. The CDR3 sequence is CASSQAWPASTDTQYF. For the CDR3, the DNA is TGCGCCAGCAGCCAAGCGTGGCCAGCGAGCACAGATACGCAGTATTTT.

The genes are TRBV28 and TRBJ1-5, with TRBD1 identical over 7 bases. The V segment lost 7 bases and the J segment 0 bases; nucleotides outside the gene matches: 9. Germline loops: CDR1 MDHEN, CDR2 SYDVKM. CDR3 length equals 16 residues. The CDR3 bases are TGTGCCAGCATAGTAGGGGGCCGGTATAGCAATCAGCCCCAGCATTTT. It is translated as CASIVGGRYSNQPQHF.

Here the CDR3 reads CASSLNPGAYEQYV. The CDR3 nucleotides are TGTGCCAGCAGTTTAAATCCAGGGGCCTACGAGCAGTACGTC. The chain is built from TRBV27 and TRBJ2-7, with TRBD1 as a possible D gene (6 bases). The V end was cut by 2 bases, the J end by 2 bases, with 10 bases between. Germline CDR1 reads MNHEY; CDR2 reads SMNVEV (reference sequence). This CDR3 contains 14 residues.

The CDR3 DNA reads TGTGCCAGCTCACGGGCTCTATCCTACGAGCAGTACGTC. The encoded protein is CASSRALSYEQYV. This sequence joins TRBV18 and TRBJ2-7; no definite D call. CDR1 is KGHSH, CDR2 LQKENI, per germline. The CDR3 is 13 amino acids. V lost 4 bases, J lost 1 base, and 8 bases lay in between.

The sample holds one count of this clone. The chain combines TRBV5-1 with TRBJ2-1; TRBD2 aligns across 13 bases. The germline gives CDR1 SGHRS, CDR2 YFSETQ. The CDR3 extends over 18 amino acids. V lost 3 bases and J lost 6; bases outside the gene matches: 12. CDR3 nucleotides: TGCGCCAGCAGCTACTCCGGACTAGCGGGGGTCCCTCGCAATGAGCAGTTCTTC. Encoded protein: CASSYSGLAGVPRNEQFF.

This chain joins TRBV2 and TRBJ2-2, with D maybe TRBD1 (6 bases). The CDR3 has 17 residues. Germline CDR1 reads SNHLY; CDR2 reads FYNNEI. The V end lost 5 bases, the J end lost 4 bases, and 20 bases lay between the germline ends. The CDR3 bases are TGTGCCAGCAGTTTCGACAGGATGGGAGCCCGCACCGGGGAGCTGTTTTTT. It encodes CASSFDRMGARTGELFF.

This clone was recorded a few times. The CDR3: CASGYRGGYEQYF. The CDR3 DNA sequence: TGTGCCAGCGGATACAGGGGAGGCTACGAGCAGTACTTC. The chain is built from TRBV27 and TRBJ2-7; possible D gene TRBD1, 7 bases. V shed 8 bases and J shed 3 bases, with 14 bases lying between them. CDR3 length: 13 residues. Germline-derived CDR1 and CDR2 are MNHEY and SMNVEV (reference sequence).

The chain couples TRBV2 to TRBJ1-2; TRBD1 aligns across 7 bases. V lost 8 bases and J lost 5; bases outside the gene matches: 8. Germline V gene lookup returns CDR1 SNHLY and CDR2 FYNNEI. The CDR3 covers 13 residues. As DNA, the CDR3 is TGTGCCAGCTCCCGGGACAGCGCTTATGGCTACACCTTC. Translating gives CASSRDSAYGYTF.

V usage is TRBV11-3 and J usage is TRBJ2-3; 10 positions match TRBD2. Germline values: CDR1 SGHNT, CDR2 YENEEA. This CDR3 has 15 residues. V gave up 3 bases and J gave up 4 bases; unmatched junction bases: 4. The CDR3 DNA reads TGTGCCAGCAGCTTTTCCCTAGCGGGAGCAGATACGCAGTATTTT. Translating it yields CASSFSLAGADTQYF.

The chain links TRBV6-5 to TRBJ2-5; a possible D gene is TRBD2 (6 bases). Trimming left V 0 bases short and J 2 bases short, with 10 bases between. CDR1 is MNHEY and CDR2 is SVGAGI in the germline V gene. The length of the CDR3 is 15 residues. CDR3 amino acids: CASSYSEGGQETQYF. As DNA, the CDR3 is TGTGCCAGCAGTTACTCGGAGGGTGGGCAAGAGACCCAGTACTTC.

The chain carries TRBV18 and TRBJ2-5, with 13 bases aligning to TRBD2. This CDR3 spans 15 amino acids. The J segment lost 0 bases and the V segment lost 10 bases, leaving 5 bases of the junction unmatched. Per germline, CDR1 KGHSH and CDR2 LQKENI. The CDR3: CATRTSGRDQETQYF. The CDR3 bases are TGTGCCACCCGAACTAGCGGGAGGGACCAAGAGACCCAGTACTTC.

The rearrangement joins TRBV9 to TRBJ2-1; TRBD2 is a possible D gene (6 bases). This CDR3 is built from 15 residues. Looked up from germline, CDR1 is SGDLS and CDR2 is YYNGEE. Trimming pared 3 bases from V and 8 bases from J, leaving 18 bases between. CDR3 residues: CASSDYRSGDDEQFF. CDR3 sequence (DNA): TGTGCCAGCAGCGATTATAGGTCGGGGGACGATGAGCAGTTCTTC. Supplemented by reference TRBV9 and TRBJ2-1, the full variable domain reads DSGVTQTPKHLITATGQRVTLRCSPRSGDLSVYWYQQSLDQGLQFLIQYYNGEERAKGNILERFSAQQFPDLHSELNLSSLELGDSALYFCASSDYRSGDDEQFFGPGTRLTVL.

The V gene is TRBV29-1, the J gene TRBJ1-4; TRBD1 might be the D (6 bases). V lost 4 bases to trimming and J lost 7 bases, with 13 bases between them. The CDR3 has 13 amino acids. Germline lookup yields CDR1 SQVTM and CDR2 ANQGSEA. The CDR3 loop is CSVGGGGGEKLFF. DNA of the CDR3: TGCAGCGTTGGGGGAGGGGGAGGTGAAAAACTGTTTTTT.

The chain has TRBV28 and TRBJ1-5; no reliable D call. The V end was cut by 3 bases, the J end by 3 bases, with 12 bases between. CDR1 is MDHEN and CDR2 is SYDVKM in the germline V gene. CDR3 length equals 15 residues. The CDR3 DNA follows: TGTGCCAGCAGTTTCCGGTTGGGAAACAATCAGCCCCAGCATTTT. The encoded protein is CASSFRLGNNQPQHF.

The genes are TRBV9 and TRBJ2-1; D uncertain. Trimming took 0 bases from V and 5 from J, leaving 6 bases between them. Per germline, CDR1 SGDLS and CDR2 YYNGEE. The CDR3 covers 13 residues. CDR3 sequence (DNA): TGTGCCAGCAGCGTAGACCCCCACAATGAGCAGTTCTTC. This gives the protein CASSVDPHNEQFF. Full variable domain (missing parts from reference TRBV9 and TRBJ2-1): DSGVTQTPKHLITATGQRVTLRCSPRSGDLSVYWYQQSLDQGLQFLIQYYNGEERAKGNILERFSAQQFPDLHSELNLSSLELGDSALYFCASSVDPHNEQFFGPGTRLTVL.

The chain joins TRBV21-1 to TRBJ2-7; the DNA was not used to check the table's D call, TRBD2. TRBV21-1 is a documented pseudogene. The CDR3 is made up of 14 amino acids. CDR3 region: CASSITTLSYEQYV. The CDR3 region has the DNA TGTGCCAGCAGCATTACGACTCTTTCCTACGAGCAGTACGTC.

This chain connects TRBV20-1 to TRBJ1-5, with D possibly TRBD1 on 5 matching bases. Germline V gene lookup returns CDR1 DFQATT and CDR2 SNEGSKA (reference sequence). V lost 3 bases and J 5 bases, leaving 20 bases between the germline ends. The CDR3 covers 16 residues. CDR3 amino acids: CSASGGSVGVDQPQHF. CDR3 in DNA: TGCAGTGCTAGTGGGGGGTCCGTTGGTGTGGATCAGCCCCAGCATTTT.

The chain combines TRBV5-1 with TRBJ2-6; D uncertain. CDR1 is SGHRS and CDR2 is YFSETQ in the germline V gene. V was trimmed by 0 bases and J by 0 bases, leaving 13 bases between them. This CDR3 is 18 amino acids long. The CDR3 coding sequence is TGCGCCAGCAGCTTGGCCTCCTTTAGGGTCTCTGGGGCCAACGTCCTGACTTTC. This codes for CASSLASFRVSGANVLTF.

This rearrangement joins TRBV7-2 to TRBJ2-3; maybe TRBD2 (6 bases). V lost 2 bases and J lost 5, with 14 bases in between. From germline, CDR1 is SGHTA and CDR2 FQGNSA. This CDR3 is built from 15 residues. DNA for the CDR3: TGTGCCAGCAGCTTACTCGGACTAAGAATAGATACGCAGTATTTT. Amino acid sequence: CASSLLGLRIDTQYF.

The V and J genes are TRBV9 and TRBJ1-1; D might be TRBD1 (6 bases). Germline assignment: CDR1 SGDLS and CDR2 YYNGEE. The V gene lost 2 bases and the J gene lost 5 bases, with 19 bases spanning the gap. The length of the CDR3 is 16 residues. DNA of the CDR3: TGTGCCAGCAGCGTGAGCACAGGGCTTGATGGGACTGAAGCTTTCTTT. Translated, it gives CASSVSTGLDGTEAFF.

V gene TRBV30 combines with J gene TRBJ2-7; 9 nucleotides align to TRBD1. The CDR3 has 14 amino acids. In germline, CDR1 is GTSNPN, CDR2 SVGIG (reference sequence). The J segment lost 7 bases and the V segment lost 0 bases, leaving 7 bases of the junction unmatched. The CDR3 region has the DNA TGTGCCTGGAGTGTCCTACAGGGGGCATGGGAGCAGTACTTC. Protein product: CAWSVLQGAWEQYF.

The rearrangement joins TRBV19 to TRBJ1-5, with TRBD1 matching over 8 bases. Germline-derived CDR1 and CDR2 are LNHDA and SQIVND (reference sequence). With V trimmed by 4 bases and J by 7 bases, 9 bases remained unmatched. CDR3 length: 15 amino acids. The DNA of the CDR3 is TGTGCCAGTAGTAACCCAAGGACAGGGAAACAGCCCCAGCATTTT. Translated, it gives CASSNPRTGKQPQHF.

This sequence joins TRBV28 and TRBJ1-2, with 10 nucleotides matching TRBD1. Per the germline V gene, CDR1 is MDHEN and CDR2 is SYDVKM. This CDR3 contains 15 residues. Unmatched junction bases numbered 9, after V lost 3 bases and J lost 8 bases. The CDR3 is CASSFRDRGIRGYTF. CDR3 DNA sequence: TGTGCCAGCAGTTTTCGGGACAGGGGAATCCGGGGCTACACCTTC.

The CDR3 here is CASSFLAGNPTDTQYF. CDR3 coding DNA: TGTGCCAGCAGCTTTCTAGCGGGGAATCCCACAGATACGCAGTATTTT. V and J are TRBV7-2 and TRBJ2-3; 9 nucleotides line up with TRBD2. From germline, CDR1 is SGHTA and CDR2 FQGNSA. The CDR3 totals 16 residues. V shed 3 bases and J 2 bases; nucleotides not matched to a gene: 6.

V gene TRBV14 combines with J gene TRBJ2-1, with D unresolved. Germline V gene lookup returns CDR1 SGHDN and CDR2 FVKESK. This CDR3 has 13 amino acids. Trimming took 1 base from V and 9 from J, leaving 10 bases between them. In nucleotides, the CDR3 is TGTGCCAGCAGCCAAGTGTCAGTCGGTGAGCAGTTCTTC. It codes for CASSQVSVGEQFF.